The rows below give T cell receptor beta chains drawn from one sample of a study of lymphopenia after photon versus proton radiotherapy. Data came from immunoSEQ multiplex PCR; TCRdb stores just in-frame clones and leaves some out. The sample shows 150,000 or so clones, roughly nine tenths of them seen only once. The sample consisted of peripheral blood, taken from a patient treated with photon-based radiotherapy. All receptors derive from a man aged 50 to 59 with gastric cancer. The CDR3 runs from the conserved cysteine through the conserved F or W. D genes are given only for firm matches. Size is omitted from some rows. Given values are once, few, many or a class for expanded clones.

d_call,v_call,clone_size,j_call,cdr3_aa,cdr3_nt
NA,TRBV6-1,NA,TRBJ2-7,CASSEQGGGSYEQYF,TGTGCCAGCAGTGAACAGGGAGGCGGCTCCTACGAGCAGTACTTC
NA,TRBV18,NA,TRBJ2-7,CASSPPQGPRLEQYF,TGTGCCAGCTCACCACCGCAGGGCCCCAGGTTGGAGCAGTACTTC
NA,TRBV7-2,NA,TRBJ2-2,CASTNPGTGELFF,TGTGCCAGCACCAACCCAGGCACCGGGGAGCTGTTTTTT
NA,TRBV6-5,NA,TRBJ2-2,CASSWGRTAGELFF,TGTGCCAGCAGTTGGGGACGGACAGCCGGGGAGCTGTTTTTT
NA,TRBV5-6,NA,TRBJ2-7,CASRLGQSYEQYF,TGTGCCAGCAGACTTGGACAGTCCTACGAGCAGTACTTC
NA,TRBV15,NA,TRBJ1-1,CATSRDRGGIGEAFF,TGTGCCACCAGCAGAGATAGAGGCGGTATTGGTGAAGCTTTCTTT
TRBD2,TRBV16,NA,TRBJ2-1,CASSQLGAGGPTYNEQFF,TGTGCCAGCAGCCAATTGGGAGCGGGAGGGCCCACATACAATGAGCAGTTCTTC
NA,TRBV7-2,NA,TRBJ2-5,CASSFTPIQETQYF,TGTGCCAGCAGCTTTACGCCGATCCAAGAGACCCAGTACTTC
NA,TRBV9,NA,TRBJ2-1,CASSVATGLELEQFF,TGTGCCAGCAGCGTAGCTACGGGGCTAGAACTTGAGCAGTTCTTC
NA,TRBV18,few,TRBJ1-2,CASSPGDNIYGYTF,TGTGCCAGCTCACCAGGGGACAACATCTATGGCTACACCTTC
NA,TRBV30,NA,TRBJ2-2,CAWRLQANTGELFF,TGTGCCTGGAGGTTACAGGCGAACACCGGGGAGCTGTTTTTT
NA,TRBV11-3,NA,TRBJ2-5,CASSLGLMETQYF,TGTGCCAGCAGCTTGGGTTTAATGGAGACCCAGTACTTC
NA,TRBV28,NA,TRBJ2-5,CASSLVAQETQYF,TGTGCCAGCAGTTTGGTCGCGCAAGAGACCCAGTACTTC
NA,TRBV7-2,NA,TRBJ2-3,CASSSNLGTLTDTQYF,TGTGCCAGCAGCTCCAATCTCGGAACCCTCACAGATACGCAGTATTTT
TRBD1,TRBV27,NA,TRBJ1-4,CASNRGTGNEKLFF,TGTGCCAGTAACAGGGGAACTGGTAATGAAAAACTGTTTTTT
TRBD1,TRBV10-1,NA,TRBJ1-1,CASSFGQGYTEAFF,TGCGCCAGCAGTTTCGGACAGGGCTACACTGAAGCTTTCTTT
TRBD2,TRBV11-2,NA,TRBJ2-1,CASQPGLAPYNEQFF,TGTGCCAGCCAACCGGGACTAGCTCCCTACAATGAGCAGTTCTTC
TRBD2,TRBV11-2,NA,TRBJ2-7,CASSQQTSGRYEQYF,TGTGCCAGCAGCCAGCAGACTAGCGGGAGATACGAGCAGTACTTC
NA,TRBV5-1,NA,TRBJ1-3,CASSLEGLFSGNTIYF,TGCGCCAGCAGCTTGGAGGGCCTCTTCTCTGGAAACACCATATATTTT
NA,TRBV29-1,many,TRBJ2-3,CSVPFSPSTDTQYF,TGCAGCGTCCCCTTTTCCCCTAGCACAGATACGCAGTATTTT
NA,TRBV4-2,NA,TRBJ2-7,CASSQESRVGTYEQYF,TGTGCCAGCAGCCAAGAAAGCAGGGTAGGAACCTACGAGCAGTACTTC
NA,TRBV5-4,once,TRBJ1-4,CASSLVGQLGGEKLFF,TGTGCCAGCAGCTTGGTCGGCCAACTTGGTGGTGAAAAACTGTTTTTT
NA,TRBV4-1,NA,TRBJ2-1,CASSHGISRSYNEQFF,TGCGCCAGCAGCCATGGGATCTCCCGCTCCTACAATGAGCAGTTCTTC
NA,TRBV15,NA,TRBJ2-1,CATSRGGFVGRGEQFF,TGTGCCACCAGCAGAGGAGGGTTCGTTGGGAGAGGTGAGCAGTTCTTC
NA,TRBV18,NA,TRBJ1-3,CASSPAAGNTIYF,TGTGCCAGCTCACCGGCAGCCGGAAACACCATATATTTT
TRBD1,TRBV14,NA,TRBJ2-3,CASSHITGVYTDTQYF,TGTGCCAGCAGCCATATAACAGGGGTCTACACAGATACGCAGTATTTT
TRBD1,TRBV6-1,NA,TRBJ2-1,CASSFDPGQGNEQFF,TGTGCCAGCAGTTTCGATCCGGGACAGGGAAATGAGCAGTTCTTC
NA,TRBV7-2,NA,TRBJ1-5,CASSLTPDQPQHF,TGTGCCAGCAGCTTAACCCCTGATCAGCCCCAGCATTTT
NA,TRBV21-1,NA,TRBJ1-5,CASSTQQRLIQPQHF,TGTGCCAGCAGCACTCAACAGAGGTTGATCCAGCCCCAGCATTTT
TRBD1,TRBV11-2,NA,TRBJ2-7,CASSGTGIGEQYF,TGTGCCAGCAGCGGGACAGGTATTGGCGAGCAGTACTTC
NA,TRBV18,NA,TRBJ2-6,CASSPEKGSAGANVLTF,TGTGCCAGCTCACCAGAAAAAGGGTCGGCTGGGGCCAACGTCCTGACTTTC
TRBD2,TRBV30,once,TRBJ2-1,CAWNARGSIHEQFF,TGTGCCTGGAACGCCCGCGGGAGCATCCATGAGCAGTTCTTC
NA,TRBV4-3,NA,TRBJ2-7,CASSQGPAGAARTEQYF,TGCGCCAGCAGCCAAGGCCCCGCAGGAGCGGCCCGGACCGAGCAGTACTTC
TRBD1,TRBV7-9,NA,TRBJ1-4,CASSSTGGIRKLFF,TGTGCCAGCAGCTCGACAGGGGGCATCAGAAAACTGTTTTTT
TRBD2,TRBV28,NA,TRBJ2-2,CASSSLTSAAAPTGELFF,TGTGCCAGCAGTTCCCTCACTAGCGCTGCTGCACCCACCGGGGAGCTGTTTTTT
NA,TRBV15,few,TRBJ1-2,CATSRDRQAYGYTF,TGTGCCACCAGCAGAGATAGACAGGCCTATGGCTACACCTTC
TRBD2,TRBV5-1,NA,TRBJ2-7,CASSFTSGSGEQYF,TGCGCCAGCAGCTTCACTAGCGGGAGCGGCGAGCAGTACTTC
NA,TRBV6-5,NA,TRBJ2-3,CASSYGRVRDTQYF,TGTGCCAGCAGTTACGGCAGGGTTCGGGATACGCAGTATTTT
TRBD1,TRBV2,NA,TRBJ2-7,CASSETGPYEQYF,TGTGCCAGCAGTGAGACAGGGCCCTACGAGCAGTACTTC
NA,TRBV7-8,NA,TRBJ1-5,CASSLAAGAGQPQHF,TGTGCCAGCAGCTTAGCCGCGGGGGCTGGGCAGCCCCAGCATTTT
NA,TRBV29-1,NA,TRBJ2-5,CSVDRWVGETQYF,TGCAGCGTTGATCGATGGGTGGGGGAGACCCAGTACTTC
TRBD1,TRBV30,NA,TRBJ1-2,CAWSETGVVYGYTF,TGTGCCTGGAGTGAAACAGGGGTAGTCTATGGCTACACCTTC
NA,TRBV7-9,NA,TRBJ2-1,CASSSHNEQFF,TGTGCCAGCAGCTCCCATAATGAGCAGTTCTTC
NA,TRBV29-1,NA,TRBJ1-1,CSVRRDTEAFF,TGCAGCGTCCGGAGGGACACTGAAGCTTTCTTT
NA,TRBV5-1,NA,TRBJ2-1,CASRFQYNEQFF,TGCGCCAGCAGGTTCCAGTACAATGAGCAGTTCTTC
NA,TRBV9,few,TRBJ1-1,CAIQVAFF,TGTGCCATCCAGGTGGCTTTCTTT
NA,TRBV6-6,NA,TRBJ2-7,CASSPGPLAYEQYF,TGTGCCAGCAGCCCCGGGCCACTGGCCTACGAGCAGTACTTC
TRBD2,TRBV25-1,NA,TRBJ2-7,CASSDLGTSGRAYEQYF,TGTGCCAGCAGTGACCTGGGGACTAGCGGGAGGGCGTACGAGCAGTACTTC